Following are 23 T cell receptor beta chains from one sample sequenced in a study of blood T cell repertoires in COVID-19. The data were produced by immunoSEQ multiplex PCR, yet TCRdb's version contains in-frame clones alone and is incomplete. The sample lists some 150,000 clones; approximately 80% were seen once. Source material: peripheral blood. These receptors came from a man aged 60-69 years with active or convalescent COVID-19.

This chain joins TRBV4-1 and TRBJ2-1; D is perhaps TRBD1 (6 bases). V dropped 5 bases and J dropped 5 bases, with 16 bases sitting between them. This CDR3 comprises 15 residues. Germline lookup yields CDR1 MGHRA and CDR2 YSYEKL. The CDR3 loop is CASSGYRERHNEQFF. CDR3 sequence (DNA): TGCGCCAGCAGCGGTTACAGGGAAAGGCACAATGAGCAGTTCTTC.

V usage is TRBV27 and J usage is TRBJ2-5; TRBD1 agrees at 8 bases. The CDR3 length is 15 residues. Unmatched junction bases numbered 14, after V lost 5 bases and J lost 9 bases. In germline, CDR1 is MNHEY, CDR2 SMNVEV (reference sequence). For the CDR3, the DNA is TGTGCCAGCAGTGACCGGACAGGGACAGTGGGGTCCCAGTACTTC. Translated: CASSDRTGTVGSQYF.

The V gene is TRBV24-1, the J gene TRBJ1-2, with D perhaps matching TRBD1 (5 bases). The CDR3 runs 14 residues. Looked up from germline, CDR1 is KGHDR and CDR2 is SFDVKD. With 0 bases removed from V and 7 bases from J, the gap between germline ends came to 11 bases. CDR3 sequence: CATSDLSRVGGYTF. CDR3 bases: TGTGCCACCAGTGATTTGAGCAGGGTCGGTGGCTACACCTTC.

The DNA for the CDR3 is TGTGCCAGCCGGACTAGCGGGAGAGAAGATACGCAGTATTTT. Translating gives CASRTSGREDTQYF. The V gene is TRBV13, the J gene TRBJ2-3, with 13 bases aligning to TRBD2. This CDR3 contains 14 residues. V was clipped by 8 bases and J by 5 bases; unmatched bases: 4. Germline CDR1 PRHDT, CDR2 FYEKMQ (reference sequence). The complete variable domain, with remaining parts taken from reference TRBV13 and TRBJ2-3, reads AAGVIQSPRHLIKEKRETATLKCYPIPRHDTVYWYQQGPGQDPQFLISFYEKMQSDKGSIPDRFSAQQFSDYHSELNMSSLELGDSALYFCASRTSGREDTQYFGPGTRLTVL.

This clone was observed many times. V usage is TRBV6-5 and J usage is TRBJ2-7, with D possibly being TRBD1 (6 bases). Trimming shortened V by 5 bases and J by 5 bases, and 19 bases separated the two germline ends. Germline V gene lookup returns CDR1 MNHEY and CDR2 SVGAGI. This CDR3 contains 15 residues. CDR3 loop: CASSPDRTDVDEQYF. The CDR3 nucleotides read TGTGCCAGCAGTCCTGACAGGACGGATGTCGACGAGCAGTACTTC.

The chain is built from TRBV18 and TRBJ2-5, with 9 bases identical to TRBD1. V trimming: 3 bases; J trimming: 2 bases; junction bases outside the gene matches: 16. Germline-derived CDR1 and CDR2 are KGHSH and LQKENI. CDR3 size: 19 residues. The CDR3 spells CASSPLGGRTGAPQETQYF. The CDR3 DNA follows: TGTGCCAGCTCACCGCTAGGGGGTCGGACAGGGGCTCCTCAAGAGACCCAGTACTTC.

The chain links TRBV5-1 to TRBJ2-5; possible D gene TRBD1, 6 bases. CDR1 and CDR2 from the germline V gene are SGHRS and YFSETQ. This CDR3 is built from 16 residues. The V and J ends lost 3 bases and 4 bases respectively, with 19 bases between them. CDR3 nucleotides: TGCGCCAGCAGCTCTCGGGGACAATCTTTGGGAGAGACCCAGTACTTC. Translated: CASSSRGQSLGETQYF.

CDR3 nucleotides: TGTGCCAGCGGGGGAGGACTTTCACCCCTCCACTTT. Residues: CASGGGLSPLHF. The gene calls are TRBV6-6 and TRBJ1-6; possibly TRBD1 for D (5 bases). CDR1 is MNHNY and CDR2 is SVGAGI in the germline V gene (reference sequence). This CDR3 has 12 residues. V lost 8 bases, J lost 9 bases, and 11 bases lay in between.

The chain links TRBV7-7 to TRBJ2-7, with TRBD1 identical over 7 bases. V gave up 1 base and J gave up 3 bases; unmatched junction bases: 6. This CDR3 is 15 amino acids long. Germline V gene sequence: CDR1 SSHAT, CDR2 FNYEAQ (reference sequence). In nucleotides, the CDR3 is TGTGCCAGCAGCTTAGGGGCCAGGGACAGCTACGAGCAGTACTTC. Encoded protein: CASSLGARDSYEQYF.

This chain joins TRBV5-3 and TRBJ2-7; 7 nucleotides line up with TRBD1. TRBV5-3 is an ORF for which the function is uncertain. J gave up 3 bases and V 5 bases, and 8 bases lay outside the gene matches. The CDR3 totals 14 residues. The CDR3 sequence is CARSYGTDYYEQYF. The CDR3 nucleotides read TGTGCCAGAAGTTACGGGACAGATTACTACGAGCAGTACTTC.

The chain uses TRBV19 and TRBJ2-6, with D unresolved. The CDR3 covers 15 residues. Trimming shortened V by 5 bases and J by 0 bases, and 8 bases separated the two germline ends. Per germline, CDR1 LNHDA and CDR2 SQIVND (reference sequence). This chain's CDR3 is CASSPQLSGANVLTF. The CDR3 bases are TGTGCCAGTAGTCCCCAACTCTCTGGGGCCAACGTCCTGACTTTC.

V gene TRBV7-2 combines with J gene TRBJ1-2; TRBD1 might be the D (6 bases). Trimming removed 5 bases from V and 2 bases from J, with 15 bases in between. Germline CDR1 SGHTA, CDR2 FQGNSA. The CDR3 has 15 amino acids. The chain's CDR3 is CASSTPDRLNYGYTF. CDR3 nucleotide sequence: TGTGCCAGCAGCACACCGGACAGATTAAACTATGGCTACACCTTC.

The rearrangement joins TRBV24-1 to TRBJ1-1; a possible D gene is TRBD1 (6 bases). The germline V gene has CDR1 KGHDR and CDR2 SFDVKD. V was cut by 3 bases and J by 11 bases, with 15 bases left in between. The CDR3 covers 13 residues. The CDR3: CATSDRTARGAFF. CDR3 nucleotides: TGTGCCACCAGTGATAGGACAGCTCGAGGGGCTTTCTTT.

The chain carries TRBV2 and TRBJ1-3, with D maybe TRBD1 (6 bases). This CDR3 region has 12 residues. Per germline, CDR1 SNHLY and CDR2 FYNNEI. The V end was cut by 6 bases, the J end by 4 bases, with 7 bases between. The CDR3 nucleotides read TGTGCCAGCAGAACAGGGGGAAACACCATATATTTT. Amino acids: CASRTGGNTIYF.

The chain couples TRBV18 to TRBJ2-3; D remains unclear. The germline gives CDR1 KGHSH, CDR2 LQKENI. Deletions cut 4 bases from V and 3 bases from J, with 8 bases between. The CDR3 has 13 amino acids. The CDR3 sequence: CASSLERTDTQYF. Written as DNA, the CDR3 is TGTGCCAGCTCACTAGAGAGGACAGATACGCAGTATTTT.

This chain joins TRBV5-1 and TRBJ2-7; 8 bases match TRBD1. The CDR3 is 14 amino acids. With V trimmed by 4 bases and J by 6 bases, 9 bases remained unmatched. Germline CDR1 SGHRS, CDR2 YFSETQ. The CDR3 DNA is TGCGCCAGCAGCGTACAACAGGGGGGCGGCGAGCAGTACTTC. Translating it yields CASSVQQGGGEQYF.

V usage is TRBV18 and J usage is TRBJ2-7, with TRBD2 matching over 9 bases. The V segment lost 1 base and the J segment 6 bases; nucleotides outside the gene matches: 1. The V gene's germline CDR1 is KGHSH and CDR2 LQKENI. The CDR3 spans 13 residues. CDR3 sequence: CASSPQREAEQYF. The DNA for the CDR3 is TGTGCCAGCTCACCACAGCGGGAGGCCGAGCAGTACTTC.

The chain combines TRBV19 with TRBJ2-1; TRBD2 might be the D (6 bases). The V gene's germline CDR1 is LNHDA and CDR2 SQIVND (reference sequence). There are 14 residues in the CDR3. V was cut by 6 bases and J by 2 bases, with 11 bases left in between. CDR3 amino acids: CASSGSWAYNEQFF. The CDR3 nucleotides are TGTGCCAGTAGCGGGAGTTGGGCCTACAATGAGCAGTTCTTC.

This clone was seen only once. Written as DNA, the CDR3 is TGTGCCAGCAGCTTCCTAGCGGGGGGGTATGTGACCCAGTACTTC. Its translation is CASSFLAGGYVTQYF. The rearrangement links TRBV7-3 to TRBJ2-5; the match to TRBD2 covers 12 bases. The V and J ends lost 3 bases and 7 bases, in that order; junction bases with no gene match: 6. The CDR3 totals 15 residues. CDR1 SGHTA and CDR2 FQGTGA come from the germline V gene.

V usage is TRBV28 and J usage is TRBJ2-7; the D gene is possibly TRBD1 (7 bases). CDR3 length: 11 residues. V shed 8 bases and J shed 9 bases, with 14 bases lying between them. Germline assignment: CDR1 MDHEN and CDR2 SYDVKM. The CDR3 spells CASAEGALQYF. Written as DNA, the CDR3 is TGTGCCAGCGCGGAGGGGGCCTTGCAGTACTTC.

This rearrangement joins TRBV9 to TRBJ1-4; D is possibly TRBD1 (6 bases). V was pared by 3 bases and J by 0 bases, with 12 bases between. This CDR3 is built from 16 residues. The germline V gene has CDR1 SGDLS and CDR2 YYNGEE. The CDR3 is CASSAPDSATNEKLFF. The CDR3 nucleotides read TGTGCCAGCAGCGCCCCGGACAGTGCAACTAATGAAAAACTGTTTTTT.

V usage is TRBV7-2 and J usage is TRBJ2-1, with 10 bases identical to TRBD2. The CDR3 totals 17 residues. J lost 0 bases, V lost 4 bases, and 6 bases had no gene match. The V gene's germline CDR1 is SGHTA and CDR2 FQGNSA. CDR3 sequence: CASSYLSGRHSYNEQFF. The CDR3 DNA reads as TGTGCCAGCAGCTACCTTAGCGGGAGGCACTCCTACAATGAGCAGTTCTTC.

The count of this clone is one. The CDR3 sequence is CATGGQLNTEAFF. The CDR3 region has the DNA TGTGCCACCGGTGGACAGCTGAACACTGAAGCTTTCTTT. The chain has TRBV6-5 and TRBJ1-1, with D perhaps TRBD1 (6 bases). The CDR3 spans 13 residues. V was pared by 10 bases and J by 0 bases, with 12 bases between. Germline V gene lookup returns CDR1 MNHEY and CDR2 SVGAGI.